The TCR beta chain under discussion was sequenced for a study of monozygotic twins with inflammatory bowel disease (dated by TCRdb to between 2017 and 2020). With respect to the entire study: The full study comprised 28 monozygotic twin pairs: nine German pairs (four IBD-concordant, five IBD-discordant) and 19 IBD-discordant Danish pairs. Disease-associated traits were sought mainly through comparisons between IBD patients and their genetically identical healthy co-twins within discordant pairs. Each individual had, on average, about 151 000 unique TCRalpha sequences and 181 000 unique TCRbeta sequences available for analysis. What the work shows at the level of the full study, not this receptor alone: Background noise and inter-individual variability may have been introduced into the repertoires by the differing immunosuppressive treatments among patients. The analysis was unable to tell different T cell subtypes apart. Compared with healthy twins, IBD patients had fewer clonotypes in common with other individuals, a difference most pronounced in patients showing signs of disease activity. Repertoire similarity did not differ between concordant and discordant twins, which could be due to limited statistical power. No single strong signal or clonotype linked to IBD turned up in the results, so the idea that one exists was not supported. Measured by the inverse Simpson index, TCRbeta repertoire diversity was lower in IBD patients than in their healthy co-twins.

From each donor, an approximately 2.5 ml peripheral blood sample was collected into PAXgene tubes and stored at -80 degrees C. Without T cell sorting, total RNA was isolated from whole blood using the PAXgene blood miRNA kit on an automated QIAcube. Peripheral blood from monozygotic twin pairs, either concordant or discordant for inflammatory bowel disease, underwent deep TCRalpha and TCRbeta repertoire profiling that used unique molecular barcoding. Smoking habits were recorded for all twin pairs, and individuals were classified as current, former or never smokers. Turning to this clonotype: The clone's antigen remains unknown.

The CDR3 covers 13 residues, taking in both the cysteine and the phenylalanine. No DNA is listed. CDR1 and CDR2 were assigned from the germline V gene as SGHRS and YFSETQ. Libraries were made using 5' RACE. For each TCR library, 3,500 to 4,000 ng of total RNA was used. For each sample, cDNA synthesis was carried out in eight separate reactions using SMARTScribe reverse transcriptase. During cDNA synthesis, template switching was used to introduce unique molecular identifiers that contained a 6-nucleotide sample barcode. Two nested PCRs of roughly 16 and 10 cycles amplified the TCRalpha and TCRbeta cDNA, and bead purification followed each PCR. Before amplification, cDNA was treated with uracil DNA-glycosylase and purified using the QIAquick PCR purification kit. The second PCR added Illumina TruSeq-compatible adapters along with sample-specific barcodes. Library quality and concentration were assessed using TapeStation and Qubit, and about 5.2 ng of each library was pooled. The pooled libraries were sequenced with 2 x 100 bp reads and custom sequencing primers on an Illumina HiSeq2500 single-index Rapid Run. Regarding the original processing steps: MiGEC version 1.2.6 was used for UMI-based consensus assembly, which corrected PCR and sequencing errors. MiXCR version 2.1.1 was used for V(D)J alignment, clonotype assembly and CDR3 extraction. Normalisation of gene usage, clonotype sharing and MAIT/NKT TCR abundance was achieved by analysing the top 1000, 10 000 and 20 000 clonotypes per sample. After downsampling to 27 000 UMIs, diversity was calculated as the inverse Simpson index using the vegan R package. Paired Mann-Whitney U tests were applied to discordant twin pairs, and Benjamini-Hochberg correction was used for multiple testing. TCRdb reprocessed the reads, so every CDR3 protein sequence counts as one entry and DNA is not shown. It is TCRdb's table, rather than the study itself, that gives the V and J calls and clone size. This sample's table has entries for 210,000 or so distinct CDR3 sequences. The ten largest clones take up less than 9% of the sample.

The TCR originated in a human donor with ulcerative colitis or Crohn's disease, or a healthy co-twin of an affected twin (not recorded which). Sequencing was done on a sample of blood. The chain employs TRBV5-1 and TRBJ1-3. The CDR3 region: CASSVDSGNTTYF.